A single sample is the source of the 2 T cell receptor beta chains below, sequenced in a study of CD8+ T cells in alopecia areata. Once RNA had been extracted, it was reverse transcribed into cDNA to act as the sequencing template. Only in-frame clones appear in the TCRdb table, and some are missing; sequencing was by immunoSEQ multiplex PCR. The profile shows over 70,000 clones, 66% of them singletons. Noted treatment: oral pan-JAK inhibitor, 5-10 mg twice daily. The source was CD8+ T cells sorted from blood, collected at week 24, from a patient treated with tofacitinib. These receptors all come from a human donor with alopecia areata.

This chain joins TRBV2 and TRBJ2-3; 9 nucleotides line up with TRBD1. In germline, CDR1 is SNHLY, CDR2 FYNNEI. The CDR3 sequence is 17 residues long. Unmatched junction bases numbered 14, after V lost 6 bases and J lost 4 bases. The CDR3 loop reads CASSVPGQGPIADTQYF. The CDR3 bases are TGTGCCAGCAGCGTCCCGGGACAGGGTCCAATCGCAGATACGCAGTATTTT.

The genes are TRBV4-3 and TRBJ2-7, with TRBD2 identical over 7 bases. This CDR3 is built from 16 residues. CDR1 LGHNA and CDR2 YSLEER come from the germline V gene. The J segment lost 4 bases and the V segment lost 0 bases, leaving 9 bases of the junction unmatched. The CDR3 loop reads CASSQDLGEGLYEQYF. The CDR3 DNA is TGCGCCAGCAGCCAAGATCTGGGGGAGGGTTTATACGAGCAGTACTTC.